This T cell receptor (beta chain) was retrieved from a study of blood T cell repertoires in COVID-19 (dated by TCRdb to 2019 to 2021). In terms of the full investigation: Samples covering the acute and convalescent phases of COVID-19 were provided by collaborators in the United States, Italy and Spain. The samples were drawn from the first 160 participants of the ongoing ImmuneRACE study and from over a thousand subjects provided by 6 global collaborators. The prospective study material was composed of cDNA or gDNA derived from T cells, B-cell-depleted T cells, or PBMCs. The repertoires were made available in a free public database intended to serve as a resource for research on the immune response to SARS-CoV-2. A de-identified subject ID, COVID-19 status, age in years and sex were almost always included in the sample metadata. Deeply sampled blood TCRbeta repertoires from subjects exposed to, actively infected with, or recovered from COVID-19 were included in the dataset. Where available, HLA class I and class II types were obtained from metadata supplied by the sample provider rather than from assay-based typing. Paper-wide results and their limitations: The quantity of clinical and demographic metadata differed by source and by participant and was supplied without curation.

Turning to this clone: Which antigen it targets is not known. The record has no base qualities; no much larger clone is one base away.

Each collaborating institution followed its own protocols to collect whole blood in K2EDTA tubes. For TCRbeta analysis, collaborators shipped samples in one of three forms: frozen whole blood, isolated PBMCs, or DNA extracted from either of those sample types. TCRbeta CDR3 regions were amplified from genomic DNA by means of the immunoSEQ Assay, a bias-controlled multiplex PCR. Concerning the study's data processing: Within the assay, amplification of reference gene primers was used to estimate how many nucleated cells each sample contained. To quantify the absolute abundance of each unique TCRbeta CDR3 rearrangement, sequence reads were collapsed and filtered. For each sample, productive Simpson clonality was calculated as the square root of Simpson's diversity index over productive rearrangements. TCRdb took this table from immuneACCESS and kept in-frame rearrangements with V and J called. Such tables lack part of the clones; where checked against another copy, unresolved V genes explain under half of the gap, and the rest is unexplained. D and trimming were read from the DNA, whereas the V and J calls and clone size are those reported in that table. The sample table lists a few hundred thousand clones, approximately 83% of them with a count of one. The ten largest clonotypes hold 7.4% of the sample.

The germline V gene yields MDHEN for CDR1 and SYDVKM for CDR2. At the junction V is shortened by 6 bases and J by 7 bases; bases outside the gene matches: 9. From its cysteine to its phenylalanine, the CDR3 spans 15 amino acids. The sequence is cut down to CDR3 DNA, 45 bases in frame from base 1. This TCR was sampled from a woman aged 50 to 60 with acute or convalescent COVID-19. Sample: peripheral blood. This chain joins TRBV28 to TRBJ1-4; 9 bases in between match TRBD1. This receptor has the CDR3 CASSLAGQGPEKLFF. The sequenced DNA is TGTGCCAGCAGCCTGGCGGGACAGGGACCTGAAAAACTGTTTTTT.